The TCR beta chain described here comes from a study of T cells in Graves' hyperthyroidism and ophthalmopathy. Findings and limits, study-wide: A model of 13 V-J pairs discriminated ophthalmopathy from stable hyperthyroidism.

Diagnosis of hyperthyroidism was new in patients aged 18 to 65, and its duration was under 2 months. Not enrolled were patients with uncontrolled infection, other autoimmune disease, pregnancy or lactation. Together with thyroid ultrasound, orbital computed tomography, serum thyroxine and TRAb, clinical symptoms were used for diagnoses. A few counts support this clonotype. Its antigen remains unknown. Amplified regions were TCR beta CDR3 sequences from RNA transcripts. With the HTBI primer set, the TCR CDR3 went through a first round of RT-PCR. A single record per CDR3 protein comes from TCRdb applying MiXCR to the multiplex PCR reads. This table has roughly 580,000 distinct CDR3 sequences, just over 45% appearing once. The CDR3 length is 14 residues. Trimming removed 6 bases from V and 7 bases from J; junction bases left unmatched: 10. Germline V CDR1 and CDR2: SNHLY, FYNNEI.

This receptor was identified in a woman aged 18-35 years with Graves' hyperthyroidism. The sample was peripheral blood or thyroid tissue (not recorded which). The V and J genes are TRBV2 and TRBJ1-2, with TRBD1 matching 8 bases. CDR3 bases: TGTGCCAGCAGCGAGACGGACAGGGACTCTGGCTACACCTTC. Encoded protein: CASSETDRDSGYTF.